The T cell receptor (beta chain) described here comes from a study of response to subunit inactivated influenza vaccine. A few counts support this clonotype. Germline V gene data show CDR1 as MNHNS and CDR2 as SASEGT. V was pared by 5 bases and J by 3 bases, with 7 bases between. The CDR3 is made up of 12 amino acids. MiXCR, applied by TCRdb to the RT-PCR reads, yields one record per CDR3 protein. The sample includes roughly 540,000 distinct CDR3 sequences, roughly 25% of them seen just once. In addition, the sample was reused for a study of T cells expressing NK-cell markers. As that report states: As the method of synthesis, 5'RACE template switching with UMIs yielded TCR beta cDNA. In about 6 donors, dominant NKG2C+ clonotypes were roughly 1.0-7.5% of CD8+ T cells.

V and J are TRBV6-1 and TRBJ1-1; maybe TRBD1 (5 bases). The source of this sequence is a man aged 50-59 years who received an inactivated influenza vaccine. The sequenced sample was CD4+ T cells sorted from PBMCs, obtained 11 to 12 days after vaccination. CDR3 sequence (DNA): TGTGCCAGCAGTAAGACAGACACTGAAGCTTTCTTT. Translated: CASSKTDTEAFF.